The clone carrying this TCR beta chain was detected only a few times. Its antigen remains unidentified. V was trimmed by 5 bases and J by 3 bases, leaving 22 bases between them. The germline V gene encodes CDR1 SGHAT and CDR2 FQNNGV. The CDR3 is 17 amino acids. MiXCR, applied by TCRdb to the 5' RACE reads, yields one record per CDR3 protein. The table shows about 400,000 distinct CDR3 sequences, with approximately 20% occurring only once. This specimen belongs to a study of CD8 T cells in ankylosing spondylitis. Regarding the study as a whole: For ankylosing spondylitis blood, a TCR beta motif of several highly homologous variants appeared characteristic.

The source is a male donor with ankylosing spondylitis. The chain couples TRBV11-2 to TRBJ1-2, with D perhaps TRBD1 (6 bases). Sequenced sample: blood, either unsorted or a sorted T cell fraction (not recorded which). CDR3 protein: CASSPPRGTPSYYGYTF. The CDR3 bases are TGTGCCAGCAGCCCACCCCGCGGGACACCGAGTTACTATGGCTACACCTTC.